This T cell receptor (beta chain) was documented in a study of cytomegalovirus exposure and HLA in healthy donors. General study points: It was confirmed in vitro that a few of the CMV-associated chains were specific for CMV antigens. The majority of TCR sequences were rare, yet some public TCRs appeared in many donors.

Remarks on this clone: The antigen remains unidentified.

Assay: immunoSEQ multiplex PCR; the TCRdb copy retains only in-frame clones and omits some. There are more than 80,000 clones in the sample; 88% occur only once, and 1.5% to 2% lies in the top ten. The CDR3 is made up of 16 amino acids. Germline V gene sequence: CDR1 ENHRY, CDR2 SYGVKD. Trimming stripped 6 bases from V and 3 bases from J, with 17 bases between. The chain links TRBV10-3 to TRBJ2-2; a possible D gene is TRBD2 (6 bases). This receptor was taken from a woman aged 18 to 35 in good health and CMV-seropositive. Specimen: PBMCs. The CDR3 DNA follows: TGTGCCATCAGGGTCAGCGGGTCGGGGGACACCGGGGAGCTGTTTTTT. Protein sequence: CAIRVSGSGDTGELFF.